One sample yielded the 12 T cell receptor beta chains listed below, sequenced in a study of spatial heterogeneity in lung cancer. Notes on the study in general: Tumoral mutation counts were tracked by counts of expanded intratumoral alpha and beta TCRs.

Time point indicated: sample taken at primary tumor resection. One entry per CDR3 protein results from TCRdb running MiXCR on the 5' RACE reads. The sample consists of over 15,000 distinct CDR3 sequences, 6.2% of them appearing once. For these TCRs, the target antigens are not known. Sequenced material: lung tumor tissue, taken at surgery. These receptors were obtained from a male donor with early-stage non-small cell lung cancer.

This clonotype turned up a few times. V and J are TRBV5-1 and TRBJ2-1; possibly TRBD2 for D (5 bases). CDR3 length: 15 amino acids. CDR1 and CDR2 (germline): SGHRS, YFSETQ. Trimming took off 0 bases at V and 6 bases at J, with 13 bases between the two ends. The CDR3 bases are TGCGCCAGCAGCTTGGGCCCCACTAGGTCCAATGAGCAGTTCTTC. This codes for CASSLGPTRSNEQFF. Supplemented by reference TRBV5-1 and TRBJ2-1, the full variable domain reads KAGVTQTPRYLIKTRGQQVTLSCSPISGHRSVSWYQQTPGQGLQFLFEYFSETQRNKGNFPGRFSGRQFSNSRSEMNVSTLELGDSALYLCASSLGPTRSNEQFFGPGTRLTVL.

This clonotype appeared many times. The gene calls are TRBV20-1 and TRBJ1-4; 7 bases are shared with TRBD1. Germline loops: CDR1 DFQATT, CDR2 SNEGSKA (reference sequence). V dropped 0 bases and J dropped 3; count of bases not matched to a gene: 4. The CDR3 consists of 15 residues. The CDR3 region is CSARDSGTANEKLFF. DNA of the CDR3: TGCAGTGCTAGAGATAGCGGGACAGCTAATGAAAAACTGTTTTTT.

V gene TRBV10-3 combines with J gene TRBJ2-7, with D maybe TRBD2 (6 bases). There are 17 residues in the CDR3. Germline CDR1 is ENHRY and CDR2 is SYGVKD. Trimming took 3 bases from V and 3 from J, leaving 21 bases between them. The CDR3 reads CAISDALTRLGSYEQYF. For the CDR3, the DNA is TGTGCCATCAGTGACGCCCTAACCCGACTCGGGAGCTACGAGCAGTACTTC.

This clonotype was counted only a few times. This sequence joins TRBV3-1 and TRBJ1-5; D not certain. Trimming took off 0 bases at V and 6 bases at J, with 9 bases between the two ends. From germline, CDR1 is LGHDT and CDR2 YNNKEL (reference sequence). The CDR3 runs to 14 residues. The CDR3 nucleotides are TGTGCCAGCAGCCAAGATACAATCGTTCAGCCCCAGCATTTT. Translated, it gives CASSQDTIVQPQHF.

This clonotype was picked up many times. CDR3 coding DNA: TGTGCCAGCAGCGTAGAACCCAGGGCTAGCAGGACAGGACTTTCCCGGGAGACCCAGTACTTC. It translates to CASSVEPRASRTGLSRETQYF. The J gene is TRBJ2-5, the V gene TRBV9; 7 nucleotides line up with TRBD1. This CDR3 contains 21 residues. Trimming cost V 0 bases and J 5 bases; bases outside gene matches: 25. The germline V gene encodes CDR1 SGDLS and CDR2 YYNGEE.

The CDR3 spells CASSLSENTEAFF. The CDR3 region has the DNA TGTGCCAGCAGCTTATCGGAGAACACTGAAGCTTTCTTT. V is TRBV7-9 and J is TRBJ1-1; no clear D. The germline V and J ends were trimmed by 2 bases and 1 base, with 5 bases remaining between them. Germline lookup yields CDR1 SEHNR and CDR2 FQNEAQ (reference sequence). The CDR3 is made up of 13 amino acids.

By share of the sample, this clonotype is medium-sized (0.01 to 0.1%). This rearrangement joins TRBV6-2 or TRBV6-3 to TRBJ1-2; the match to TRBD1 covers 7 bases. Trimming took 4 bases from V and 3 from J; bases not matched to a gene: 2. Per germline, CDR1 MNHEY and CDR2 SVGEGT. This CDR3 is built from 13 residues. This CDR3 is CASSFTGDYGYTF. For the CDR3, the DNA is TGTGCCAGCAGTTTTACAGGGGACTATGGCTACACCTTC.

The chain is built from TRBV7-6 and TRBJ2-7, with 8 bases that match TRBD1. The V and J ends lost 6 bases and 2 bases, in that order; junction bases with no gene match: 9. The germline V gene encodes CDR1 SGHVS and CDR2 FNYEAQ. This CDR3 is built from 15 residues. The CDR3, as DNA: TGTGCCAGCAGTACTCGGACAGGGAAGCCCTACGAGCAGTACTTC. Protein sequence: CASSTRTGKPYEQYF.

This clonotype was recorded at least ten times. The genes are TRBV18 and TRBJ1-5; 9 positions match TRBD1. With V trimmed by 3 bases and J by 11 bases, 5 bases remained unmatched. The germline gives CDR1 KGHSH, CDR2 LQKENI. The CDR3 loop spans 13 amino acids. CDR3: CASSPGDRETQHF. Written as DNA, the CDR3 is TGTGCCAGCTCACCGGGGGACAGGGAAACCCAGCATTTT.

The chain carries TRBV7-2 and TRBJ2-5; 16 bases agree with TRBD2. Unmatched junction bases numbered 6, after V lost 5 bases and J lost 0 bases. The CDR3 is 18 residues long. Germline lookup yields CDR1 SGHTA and CDR2 FQGNSA. CDR3 residues: CASSQGTSGGAYQETQYF. CDR3 bases: TGTGCCAGCAGCCAAGGGACTAGCGGGGGGGCCTACCAAGAGACCCAGTACTTC.

This clonotype was seen at least ten times. This chain links TRBV4-2 with TRBJ1-5; the D gene is possibly TRBD1 (5 bases). The CDR3 loop spans 16 amino acids. V lost 0 bases and J 5 bases, leaving 14 bases between the germline ends. From germline, CDR1 is LGHNA and CDR2 YNFKEQ. The CDR3 loop reads CASSQDGVWGDQPQHF. The CDR3 DNA sequence: TGTGCCAGCAGCCAAGATGGGGTCTGGGGGGATCAGCCCCAGCATTTT.

This clonotype was observed many times. The chain joins TRBV5-8 to TRBJ2-1, with D perhaps TRBD2 (6 bases). This CDR3 has 16 residues. CDR1 SGHTS and CDR2 YDEGEE come from the germline V gene. The V end was cut by 0 bases, the J end by 7 bases, with 17 bases between. CDR3 in DNA: TGTGCCAGCAGCTTGGGGGGGACTCGAGGCTGGAATGAGCAGTTCTTC. Translated, it gives CASSLGGTRGWNEQFF. Variable domain in full (rest from reference TRBV5-8 and TRBJ2-1): EAGVTQSPTHLIKTRGQQATLRCSPISGHTSVYWYQQALGLGLQFLLWYDEGEERNRGNFPPRFSGRQFPNYSSELNVNALELEDSALYLCASSLGGTRGWNEQFFGPGTRLTVL.